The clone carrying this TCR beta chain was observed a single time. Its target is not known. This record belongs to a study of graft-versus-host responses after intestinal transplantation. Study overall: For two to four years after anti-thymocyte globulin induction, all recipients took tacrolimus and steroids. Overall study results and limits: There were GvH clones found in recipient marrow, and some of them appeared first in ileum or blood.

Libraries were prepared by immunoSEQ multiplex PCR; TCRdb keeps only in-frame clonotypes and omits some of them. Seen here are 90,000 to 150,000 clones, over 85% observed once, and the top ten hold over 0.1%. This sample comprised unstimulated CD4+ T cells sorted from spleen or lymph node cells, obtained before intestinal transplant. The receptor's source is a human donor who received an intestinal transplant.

The CDR3, as DNA: TGTGCCAGCAGCCAATTAAGGCTACAGGGTTCAGGCATTGTGAACACTGAAGCTTTCTTT. Its translation: CASSQLRLQGSGIVNTEAFF. V gene TRBV4-2 combines with J gene TRBJ1-1, with D possibly being TRBD1 (6 bases). Germline assignment: CDR1 LGHNA and CDR2 YNFKEQ. The CDR3 is 20 amino acids. Trimming stripped 2 bases from V and 0 bases from J, with 25 bases between.